This is a list of T cell receptor beta chains from one sample in a study of cytomegalovirus exposure and HLA in healthy donors. TCRdb's copy holds only in-frame clones and misses some; the assay was immunoSEQ multiplex PCR. The sample has roughly 77,000 clones, about 95% seen once; the top ten hold 0.69%. Material: PBMCs. These receptors all stem from a woman aged 18 to 35 in good health and CMV-seronegative. The CDR3 runs from the conserved cysteine through the conserved F or W. The order of the fields is D gene, J gene, clone size, V gene, CDR3 protein, CDR3 DNA. D genes are given only for firm matches. Where a row states a size, it is once, few, many or the class of an expanded clone; other rows omit it.

D: TRBD1
J: TRBJ1-2
size: -
V: TRBV30
CDR3: CAWTRQGTYGYTF
DNA: TGTGCCTGGACACGACAGGGGACCTATGGCTACACCTTC

D: TRBD2
J: TRBJ2-7
size: -
V: TRBV19
CDR3: CASSPHPTSGITYEQYF
DNA: TGTGCCAGTAGTCCTCACCCGACTAGCGGGATTACCTACGAGCAGTACTTC

D: -
J: TRBJ1-4
size: -
V: TRBV5-1
CDR3: CASQGQEDANEKLFF
DNA: TGCGCCAGCCAGGGGCAAGAGGATGCTAATGAAAAACTGTTTTTT

D: TRBD2
J: TRBJ2-1
size: -
V: TRBV7-2
CDR3: CASSYGLAGYNEQFF
DNA: TGTGCCAGCAGCTATGGACTAGCGGGGTACAATGAGCAGTTCTTC

D: TRBD2
J: TRBJ2-1
size: -
V: TRBV19
CDR3: CATLSQRGGENEQFF
DNA: TGTGCCACCCTTTCTCAGCGGGGAGGGGAGAATGAGCAGTTCTTC

D: -
J: TRBJ2-1
size: -
V: TRBV6-5
CDR3: CASSYSWGRGNEQFF
DNA: TGTGCCAGCAGTTACTCATGGGGTCGCGGGAATGAGCAGTTCTTC

D: -
J: TRBJ2-1
size: -
V: TRBV6-4
CDR3: CASSETRPGRSNEQFF
DNA: TGTGCCAGCAGTGAGACCCGGCCAGGGAGGTCCAATGAGCAGTTCTTC

D: TRBD2
J: TRBJ2-3
size: -
V: TRBV28
CDR3: CASSWGTSGLLSTDTQYF
DNA: TGTGCCAGCAGCTGGGGGACTAGCGGACTTTTAAGCACAGATACGCAGTATTTT

D: TRBD1
J: TRBJ2-3
size: -
V: TRBV5-1
CDR3: CASSLQGTGARIVTDTQYF
DNA: TGCGCCAGCAGCTTGCAAGGGACAGGGGCTAGAATCGTAACAGATACGCAGTATTTT

D: -
J: TRBJ1-3
size: -
V: TRBV18
CDR3: CASSPRESSGNTIYF
DNA: TGTGCCAGCTCACCACGGGAGAGCTCTGGAAACACCATATATTTT

D: -
J: TRBJ1-6
size: -
V: TRBV7-2
CDR3: CASSRGMASSYNSPLHF
DNA: TGTGCCAGCAGCCGGGGGATGGCGAGCTCCTATAATTCACCCCTCCACTTT

D: TRBD1
J: TRBJ2-7
size: -
V: TRBV4-3
CDR3: CASSLRQGSYEQYF
DNA: TGCGCCAGCAGCCTTCGACAGGGCTCCTACGAGCAGTACTTC

D: TRBD1
J: TRBJ1-2
size: -
V: TRBV29-1
CDR3: CSYLWTGGYTF
DNA: TGCAGCTATTTGTGGACAGGTGGCTACACCTTC

D: -
J: TRBJ1-2
size: -
V: TRBV7-2
CDR3: CASSLVGTVANYGYTF
DNA: TGTGCCAGCAGCTTAGTCGGCACAGTAGCTAACTATGGCTACACCTTC

D: -
J: TRBJ2-7
size: -
V: TRBV27
CDR3: CASSLTGADEQYF
DNA: TGTGCCAGCAGTTTGACGGGAGCGGACGAGCAGTACTTC

D: -
J: TRBJ1-2
size: -
V: TRBV27
CDR3: CASSLSWGANYGYTF
DNA: TGTGCCAGCAGTTTATCTTGGGGGGCTAACTATGGCTACACCTTC

D: TRBD2
J: TRBJ2-3
size: -
V: TRBV11-2
CDR3: CASSSLAGGFTDTQYF
DNA: TGTGCCAGCAGCTCCTTAGCGGGGGGATTCACAGATACGCAGTATTTT

D: TRBD1
J: TRBJ1-5
size: once
V: TRBV28
CDR3: CASSLGAGGQPQHF
DNA: TGTGCCAGCAGTTTAGGGGCAGGGGGGCAGCCCCAGCATTTT

D: TRBD2
J: TRBJ2-2
size: -
V: TRBV7-2
CDR3: CASSSRREHTGELFF
DNA: TGTGCCAGCAGCTCCCGGCGGGAGCACACCGGGGAGCTGTTTTTT

D: TRBD1
J: TRBJ1-1
size: -
V: TRBV4-3
CDR3: CASSQAGQTEAFF
DNA: TGCGCCAGCAGCCAAGCGGGACAGACTGAAGCTTTCTTT

D: TRBD1
J: TRBJ2-5
size: -
V: TRBV10-2
CDR3: CASSPTGGARETQYF
DNA: TGCGCCAGCAGTCCGACAGGGGGCGCGCGGGAGACCCAGTACTTC

D: -
J: TRBJ1-1
size: -
V: TRBV5-4
CDR3: CASSATSGEAEAFF
DNA: TGTGCCAGCAGCGCTACATCCGGGGAGGCTGAAGCTTTCTTT

D: -
J: TRBJ2-7
size: -
V: TRBV30
CDR3: CAWSEVGRLPYEQYF
DNA: TGTGCCTGGAGTGAGGTCGGGAGACTACCCTACGAGCAGTACTTC

D: -
J: TRBJ1-4
size: -
V: TRBV14
CDR3: CASSQREGEKLFF
DNA: TGTGCCAGCAGCCAACGGGAGGGAGAAAAACTGTTTTTT

D: -
J: TRBJ2-3
size: -
V: TRBV2
CDR3: CASSRRTVTDTQYF
DNA: TGTGCCAGCAGTCGCCGGACTGTCACAGATACGCAGTATTTT

D: TRBD1
J: TRBJ2-3
size: -
V: TRBV11-3
CDR3: CASSRGQGLTDTQYF
DNA: TGTGCCAGCAGCCGAGGACAGGGCCTCACAGATACGCAGTATTTT

D: TRBD1
J: TRBJ1-2
size: -
V: TRBV6-5
CDR3: CASRGTAPNYGYTF
DNA: TGTGCCAGCAGGGGGACAGCACCTAACTATGGCTACACCTTC

D: -
J: TRBJ1-2
size: -
V: TRBV6-5
CDR3: CASRTPGGSNYGHTF
DNA: TGTGCCAGCAGGACCCCTGGGGGCTCTAACTATGGCCACACCTTC

D: TRBD1
J: TRBJ2-2
size: -
V: TRBV9
CDR3: CASSPDRGNTGELFF
DNA: TGTGCCAGCAGCCCGGACAGGGGGAACACCGGGGAGCTGTTTTTT

D: -
J: TRBJ2-7
size: -
V: TRBV19
CDR3: CASSINGGNYEQYF
DNA: TGTGCCAGTAGTATAAATGGCGGAAACTACGAGCAGTACTTC

D: TRBD2
J: TRBJ2-1
size: -
V: TRBV29-1
CDR3: CSVVYRVGSGGVSSYNEQFF
DNA: TGCAGCGTTGTGTACAGGGTGGGTAGCGGGGGGGTGAGCTCCTACAATGAGCAGTTCTTC

D: -
J: TRBJ1-1
size: -
V: TRBV5-1
CDR3: CASSLAPGTEAFF
DNA: TGCGCCAGCAGCTTGGCCCCGGGCACTGAAGCTTTCTTT

D: -
J: TRBJ2-7
size: -
V: TRBV7-2
CDR3: CASSSGGLGYEQYF
DNA: TGTGCCAGCAGCTCTGGGGGCCTGGGCTACGAGCAGTACTTC

D: -
J: TRBJ1-1
size: -
V: TRBV28
CDR3: CASSSGDTEAFF
DNA: TGTGCCAGCAGTTCAGGGGACACTGAAGCTTTCTTT

D: -
J: TRBJ2-1
size: -
V: TRBV6-5
CDR3: CASSYSEGVSYNEQFF
DNA: TGTGCCAGCAGTTACTCTGAGGGGGTTTCCTACAATGAGCAGTTCTTC

D: -
J: TRBJ2-2
size: -
V: TRBV25-1
CDR3: CASAGTLLTGELFF
DNA: TGTGCCAGCGCCGGGACACTTCTTACCGGGGAGCTGTTTTTT

D: -
J: TRBJ2-3
size: -
V: TRBV27
CDR3: CASNGGMTDTQYF
DNA: TGTGCCAGCAATGGCGGGATGACAGATACGCAGTATTTT

D: TRBD1
J: TRBJ2-1
size: -
V: TRBV6-6
CDR3: CASSYSATGGNEQFF
DNA: TGTGCCAGCAGTTACTCCGCCACAGGGGGCAATGAGCAGTTCTTC

D: -
J: TRBJ2-7
size: -
V: TRBV5-6
CDR3: CASSPPRGYEQYF
DNA: TGTGCCAGCAGCCCCCCTAGAGGTTACGAGCAGTACTTC